This T cell receptor (beta chain) originates from a study of T cells in tumors after PD-1 blockade. For the study at large: Prior checkpoint blockade, systemic immunosuppressant use, or anti-cancer therapy within 4 weeks excluded patients. Findings of the study overall: Some novel exhausted tumor clones appeared in pre-treatment blood, suggesting peripheral recruitment.

A word on this clone: Its antigen is not identified.

Sequenced by immunoSEQ multiplex PCR; TCRdb stores in-frame clones only, minus some. The sample consists of approximately 63,000 clones, around 67% of them appearing once. Germline loops: CDR1 MDHEN, CDR2 SYDVKM. With 2 bases clipped from V and 3 bases from J, the junction kept 15 bases outside the gene matches. This CDR3 region has 19 residues. J is TRBJ2-3 and V is TRBV28, with TRBD1 identical over 9 bases. Source: PBMCs, taken after anti-PD-1 treatment. The clonotype originates from a human donor with basal cell carcinoma. Here the CDR3 DNA reads TGTGCCAGCAGTTTACCCCACAGGGGGCGCTGGGGGGGGACAGATACGCAGTATTTT. It codes for CASSLPHRGRWGGTDTQYF.